This T cell receptor beta chain was sequenced during a study of T cell responses to AZD1222 COVID-19 vaccine (dated by TCRdb to the early 2020s). Describing the broader study: Because spike-specific TCR depth and breadth did not differ between the two schedules, AZD1222 recipients who got a second dose at roughly 4 weeks were pooled with those who got a second dose at roughly 12 weeks. Trial participants were enrolled by age into 18-55, 56-69 and 70-plus year subgroups, with about 150, 27 and 61 TCR-sequenced participants respectively. A total of around 240 trial participants underwent TCR sequencing, of whom about 210 received two doses of AZD1222 and about 26 received two doses of the MenACWY control vaccine.

The CDR3 regions of human TCRbeta chains were subjected to immunosequencing. The authors' analysis ran thus. Repertoire TCRs were matched against a reference library of SARS-CoV-2-specific TCRs generated with the MIRA antigen-specificity platform. Breadth was defined as the fraction of unique TCRs that were SARS-CoV-2-associated. Depth was defined as the fraction of total T cells that were SARS-CoV-2-associated. Using the MIRA data, every spike-specific TCR was mapped to the spike region that the TCR reacted to and assigned to either a CD4 or a CD8 class. Log10-transformed breadth and depth values were compared by one-way ANOVA with Sidak's multiple comparisons tests. The source is immuneACCESS, and TCRdb retained only in-frame sequences with V and J called. Part of the clones is not carried over; for the studies checked, unresolved V genes explain less than half of this, and the remainder is unexplained. V, J and clone size were drawn from that table, and D and trimming were deduced from the DNA. This sample gives under 200,000 clones in total; around 94% of them show up just once. The ten largest clones add up to approximately 0.6% of the sample.

With respect to this clone: The antigen it binds to is not known. No much larger clone exists at a distance of one base, and base qualities are not known.

What this sample's time point label stands for: baseline before first vaccination. The vaccinee samples were drawn from two UK trials, COV001 and COV002, one of which was a single-blind randomized controlled phase 2/3 trial testing AZD1222 (ChAdOx1 nCoV-19) in healthy adults. For TCRbeta chain sequencing, PBMC samples from trial participants were taken at day 0 and at day 28 after the second dose. General findings and caveats noted by the study authors: The whole spike protein was spanned by vaccine-associated CD4 TCRs, and dominant responses were seen in regions 160-218 and 743-854. Participants were mostly white British and included more females than males, and it was suggested by the authors that clonal diversity may have been underestimated. A significant rise in spike-specific TCR breadth and depth was observed after two AZD1222 doses relative to day 0 and relative to MenACWY recipients. Conclusions about previously exposed vaccinees are limited because only six or seven AZD1222 recipients were SARS-CoV-2 seropositive at baseline. Because no day 14 peak-response samples were available, the repertoires could be characterized only after the peak T cell response. Reportedly, close to half of the unique spike-specific TCRs recognized epitopes lying outside the regions that are mutated in the B.1.351 and B.1.1.7 variants. In the small 56-69-year group, the increase in depth fell short of significance, most likely because of low power.

This material consisted of peripheral blood, taken on day 0 of AZD1222 vaccination. The receptor was derived from an adult in good health.

The bases are TGTGCCAGCTCAGATATGAACCTCGCTGGAAACACCATATATTTT. This codes for CASSDMNLAGNTIYF. The sequence joins TRBV7-9 to TRBJ1-3; no D gene is confidently identified. Spanning cysteine to phenylalanine, the CDR3 consists of 15 amino acids. The read is trimmed to its CDR3 DNA, 45 bases read in frame from base 1. V is clipped by 8 bases and J by 2 bases, and the sequence between their germline boundaries is 16 bases long. The germline V gene (reference sequence) sets CDR1 to SEHNR and CDR2 to FQNEAQ.